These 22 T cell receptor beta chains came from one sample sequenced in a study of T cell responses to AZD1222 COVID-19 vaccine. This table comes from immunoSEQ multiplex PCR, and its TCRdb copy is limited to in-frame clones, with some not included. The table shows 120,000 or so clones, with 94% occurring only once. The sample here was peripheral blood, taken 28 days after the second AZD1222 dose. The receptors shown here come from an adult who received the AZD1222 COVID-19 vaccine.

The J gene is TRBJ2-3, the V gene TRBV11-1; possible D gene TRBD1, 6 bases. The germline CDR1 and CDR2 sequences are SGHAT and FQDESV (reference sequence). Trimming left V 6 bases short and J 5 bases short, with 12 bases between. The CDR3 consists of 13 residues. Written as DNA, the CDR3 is TGTGCCAGCAGTTCGGACAGTAGAGATACGCAGTATTTT. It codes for CASSSDSRDTQYF. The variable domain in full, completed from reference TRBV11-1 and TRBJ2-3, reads EAEVAQSPRYKITEKSQAVAFWCDPISGHATLYWYRQILGQGPELLVQFQDESVVDDSQLPKDRFSAERLKGVDSTLKIQPAELGDSAMYLCASSSDSRDTQYFGPGTRLTVL.

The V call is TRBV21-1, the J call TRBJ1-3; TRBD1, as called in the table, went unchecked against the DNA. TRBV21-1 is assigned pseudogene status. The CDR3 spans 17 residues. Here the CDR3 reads CASSKELVQGIGNTIYF. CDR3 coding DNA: TGTGCCAGCAGCAAAGAGTTGGTACAGGGGATTGGAAACACCATATATTTT.

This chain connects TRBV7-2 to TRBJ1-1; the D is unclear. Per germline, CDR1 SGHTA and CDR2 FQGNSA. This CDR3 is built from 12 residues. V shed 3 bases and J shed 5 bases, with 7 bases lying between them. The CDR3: CASSFAVTEAFF. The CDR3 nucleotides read TGTGCCAGCAGCTTTGCGGTTACTGAAGCTTTCTTT.

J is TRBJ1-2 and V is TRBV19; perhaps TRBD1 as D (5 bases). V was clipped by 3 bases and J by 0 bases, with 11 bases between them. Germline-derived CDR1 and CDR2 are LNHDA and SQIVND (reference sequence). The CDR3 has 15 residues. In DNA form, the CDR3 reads TGTGCCAGTAGTATCCTTGCGACAGCTAACTATGGCTACACCTTC. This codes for CASSILATANYGYTF.

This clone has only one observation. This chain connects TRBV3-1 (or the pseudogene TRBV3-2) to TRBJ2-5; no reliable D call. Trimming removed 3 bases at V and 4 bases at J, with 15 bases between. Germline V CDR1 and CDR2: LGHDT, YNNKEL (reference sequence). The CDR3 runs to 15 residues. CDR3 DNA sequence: TGTGCCAGCAGCCAGCTGACTGGCGATTTAGAGACCCAGTACTTC. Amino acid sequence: CASSQLTGDLETQYF.

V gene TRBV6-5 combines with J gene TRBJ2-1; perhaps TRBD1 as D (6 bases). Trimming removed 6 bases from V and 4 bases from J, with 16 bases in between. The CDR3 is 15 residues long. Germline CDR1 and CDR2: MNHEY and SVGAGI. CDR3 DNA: TGTGCCAGCAGCCCAGGGGTAGAACCGTACAATGAGCAGTTCTTC. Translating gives CASSPGVEPYNEQFF.

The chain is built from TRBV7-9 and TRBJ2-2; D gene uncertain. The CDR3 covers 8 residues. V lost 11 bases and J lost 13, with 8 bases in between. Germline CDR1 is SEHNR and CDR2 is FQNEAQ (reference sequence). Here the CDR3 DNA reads TGTGCCCTCGAAGGGCTGTTTTTT. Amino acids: CALEGLFF.

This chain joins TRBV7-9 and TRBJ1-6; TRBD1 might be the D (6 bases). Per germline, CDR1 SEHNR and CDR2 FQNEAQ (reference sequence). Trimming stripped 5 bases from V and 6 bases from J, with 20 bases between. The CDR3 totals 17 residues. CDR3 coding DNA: TGTGCCAGCAGCACTAGGATGGAGGGGGATGGTAATTCACCCCTCCACTTT. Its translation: CASSTRMEGDGNSPLHF. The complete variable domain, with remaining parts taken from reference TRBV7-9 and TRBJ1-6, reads DTGVSQNPRHKITKRGQNVTFRCDPISEHNRLYWYRQTLGQGPEFLTYFQNEAQLEKSRLLSDRFSAERPKGSFSTLEIQRTEQGDSAMYLCASSTRMEGDGNSPLHFGNGTRLTVT.

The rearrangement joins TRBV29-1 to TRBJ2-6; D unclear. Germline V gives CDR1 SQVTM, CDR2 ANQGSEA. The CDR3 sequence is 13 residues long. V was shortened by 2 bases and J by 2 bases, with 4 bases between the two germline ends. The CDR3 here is CSVEKAGANVLTF. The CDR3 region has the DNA TGCAGCGTTGAAAAAGCTGGGGCCAACGTCCTGACTTTC.

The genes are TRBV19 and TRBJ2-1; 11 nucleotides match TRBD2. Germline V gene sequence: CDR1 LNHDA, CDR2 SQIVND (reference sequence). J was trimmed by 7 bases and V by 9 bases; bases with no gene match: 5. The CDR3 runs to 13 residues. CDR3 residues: CASRLAGKNEQFF. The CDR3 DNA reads TGTGCCAGCCGACTAGCGGGGAAGAATGAGCAGTTCTTC.

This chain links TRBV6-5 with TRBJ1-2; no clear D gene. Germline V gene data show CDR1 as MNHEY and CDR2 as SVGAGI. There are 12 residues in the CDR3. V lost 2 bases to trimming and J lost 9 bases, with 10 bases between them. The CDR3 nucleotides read TGTGCCAGCAGTTACAACAGATTTAGCTACACCTTC. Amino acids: CASSYNRFSYTF.

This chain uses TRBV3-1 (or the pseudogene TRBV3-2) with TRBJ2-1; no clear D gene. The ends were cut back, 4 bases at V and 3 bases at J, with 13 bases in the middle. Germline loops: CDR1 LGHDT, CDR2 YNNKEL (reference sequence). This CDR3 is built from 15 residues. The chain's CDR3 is CASSRMTGNYNEQFF. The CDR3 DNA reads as TGTGCCAGCAGCCGTATGACGGGCAACTACAATGAGCAGTTCTTC.

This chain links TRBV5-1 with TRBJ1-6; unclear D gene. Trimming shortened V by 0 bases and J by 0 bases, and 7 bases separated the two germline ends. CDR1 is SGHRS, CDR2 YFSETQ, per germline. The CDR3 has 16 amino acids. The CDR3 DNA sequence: TGCGCCAGCAGCTTGGAGACGGGCTCCTATAATTCACCCCTCCACTTT. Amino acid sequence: CASSLETGSYNSPLHF.

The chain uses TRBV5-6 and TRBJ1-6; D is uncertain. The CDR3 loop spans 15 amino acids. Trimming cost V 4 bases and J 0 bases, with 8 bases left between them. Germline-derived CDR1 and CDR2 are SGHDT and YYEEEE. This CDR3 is CASSPDGSYNSPLHF. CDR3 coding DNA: TGTGCCAGCAGCCCCGACGGCTCCTATAATTCACCCCTCCACTTT.

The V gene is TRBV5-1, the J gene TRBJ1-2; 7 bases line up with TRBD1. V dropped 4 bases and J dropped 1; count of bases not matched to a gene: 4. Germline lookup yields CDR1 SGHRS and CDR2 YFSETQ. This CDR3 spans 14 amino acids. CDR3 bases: TGCGCCAGCAGCACCGGACAGGATAACTATGGCTACACCTTC. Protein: CASSTGQDNYGYTF.

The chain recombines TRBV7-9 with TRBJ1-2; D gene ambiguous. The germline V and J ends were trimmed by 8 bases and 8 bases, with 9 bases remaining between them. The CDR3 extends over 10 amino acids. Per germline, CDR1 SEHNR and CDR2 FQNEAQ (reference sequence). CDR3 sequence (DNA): TGTGCCAGCGGAACGGGCGGCTACACCTTC. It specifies CASGTGGYTF.

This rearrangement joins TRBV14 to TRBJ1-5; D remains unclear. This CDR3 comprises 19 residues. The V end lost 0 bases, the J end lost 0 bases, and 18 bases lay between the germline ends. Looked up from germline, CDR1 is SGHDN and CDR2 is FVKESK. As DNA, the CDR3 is TGTGCCAGCAGCCAAGAAATAGAGGCGACCAGGTATAGCAATCAGCCCCAGCATTTT. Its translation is CASSQEIEATRYSNQPQHF.

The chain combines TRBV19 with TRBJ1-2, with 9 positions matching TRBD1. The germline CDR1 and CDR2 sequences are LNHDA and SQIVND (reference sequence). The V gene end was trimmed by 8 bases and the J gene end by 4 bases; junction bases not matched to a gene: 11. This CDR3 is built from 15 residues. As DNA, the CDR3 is TGTGCCAGTTCCGGGACAGGGAGTTCCGGCTATGGCTACACCTTC. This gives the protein CASSGTGSSGYGYTF.

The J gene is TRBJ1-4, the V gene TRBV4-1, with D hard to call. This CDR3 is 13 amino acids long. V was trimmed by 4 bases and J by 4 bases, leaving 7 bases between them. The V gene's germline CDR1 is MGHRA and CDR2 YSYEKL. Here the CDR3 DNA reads TGCGCCAGCAGCCGTCTGATTAATGAAAAACTGTTTTTT. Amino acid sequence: CASSRLINEKLFF.

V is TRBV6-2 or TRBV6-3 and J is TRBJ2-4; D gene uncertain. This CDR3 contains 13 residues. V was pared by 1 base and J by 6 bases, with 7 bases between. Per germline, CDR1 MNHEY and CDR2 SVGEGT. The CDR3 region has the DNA TGTGCCAGCAGTTACTACTACTCAAACATTCAGTACTTC. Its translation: CASSYYYSNIQYF.

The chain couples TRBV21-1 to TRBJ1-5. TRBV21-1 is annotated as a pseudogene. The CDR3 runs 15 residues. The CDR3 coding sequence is TGTGCCAGCAGCAAAGAGGGAAAAGGAAATCAGCCCCAGCATTTT. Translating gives CASSKEGKGNQPQHF.

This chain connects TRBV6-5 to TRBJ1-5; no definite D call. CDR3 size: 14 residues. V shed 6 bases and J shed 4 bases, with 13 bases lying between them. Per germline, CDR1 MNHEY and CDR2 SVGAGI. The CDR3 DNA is TGTGCCAGCAGGGATTATCTAGGGAATCAGCCCCAGCATTTT. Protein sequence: CASRDYLGNQPQHF.